The 21 T cell receptor beta chains presented below share a single source sample, sequenced in a study of blood T cell repertoires in COVID-19. Clones were read by immunoSEQ multiplex PCR, and TCRdb kept only the in-frame ones, dropping some. The profile shows tens of thousands of clones, about nine tenths of them singletons. Sequenced sample: peripheral blood. The receptors stem from a woman in her fifties or sixties with COVID-19, enrolled during active disease.

In DNA, the CDR3 is TGTGCTAGTGGTTTGGTCGGGACTAGTGGGGAGACCCAGTACTTC. This gives the protein CASGLVGTSGETQYF. The chain employs TRBV12-5 and TRBJ2-5, with 8 bases lining up with TRBD2. The CDR3 loop spans 15 amino acids. CDR1 and CDR2 from the germline V gene are LGHNT and FRNRAP. Germline trimming cut 0 bases from V and 5 bases from J; bases unmatched to any gene: 5.

The genes are TRBV29-1 and TRBJ1-1; 9 positions match TRBD1. Per the germline V gene, CDR1 is SQVTM and CDR2 is ANQGSEA. This CDR3 has 13 amino acids. J lost 2 bases, V lost 7 bases, and 5 bases had no gene match. The chain's CDR3 is CSGMGQGNTEAFF. Written as DNA, the CDR3 is TGCAGCGGCATGGGACAGGGTAACACTGAAGCTTTCTTT.

The chain recombines TRBV2 with TRBJ2-7; D is uncertain. V lost 8 bases to trimming and J lost 1 base, with 6 bases between them. This CDR3 comprises 11 residues. Germline V gene lookup returns CDR1 SNHLY and CDR2 FYNNEI. The CDR3 here is CASLSSYEQYF. CDR3 in DNA: TGTGCCAGCCTTTCTTCCTACGAGCAGTACTTC.

On this clone itself: Different DNA sequences within this sample yield the same CDR3. The CDR3 protein is CASRYRNTEAFF. In DNA, the CDR3 is TGTGCCAGTCGCTACCGGAACACTGAAGCTTTCTTT. The chain combines TRBV12-3 or TRBV12-4 with TRBJ1-1, with D unresolved. Trimming left V 9 bases short and J 1 base short, with 9 bases between. The CDR3 spans 12 residues.

The J gene is TRBJ1-6, the V gene TRBV5-1; 11 bases map to TRBD1. Germline loops: CDR1 SGHRS, CDR2 YFSETQ. Trimming at V came to 0 bases and at J to 9 bases, leaving 5 bases not matched to a gene. The CDR3 runs to 16 residues. This CDR3 is CASSLGTGGEGSPLHF. The DNA for the CDR3 is TGCGCCAGCAGCTTGGGGACAGGGGGCGAGGGTTCACCCCTCCACTTT. Full variable domain (rest looked up from reference TRBV5-1 and TRBJ1-6): KAGVTQTPRYLIKTRGQQVTLSCSPISGHRSVSWYQQTPGQGLQFLFEYFSETQRNKGNFPGRFSGRQFSNSRSEMNVSTLELGDSALYLCASSLGTGGEGSPLHFGNGTRLTVT.

V gene TRBV7-9 combines with J gene TRBJ1-4; 8 bases fit TRBD1. Germline CDR1 is SEHNR and CDR2 is FQNEAQ (reference sequence). Losses at the gene ends were 2 bases for V and 8 bases for J; bases not matched to a gene: 4. CDR3 size: 14 residues. CDR3 in amino acids: CASSLSGGGEKLFF. Written as DNA, the CDR3 is TGTGCCAGCAGCTTATCAGGGGGCGGAGAAAAACTGTTTTTT.

V is TRBV30 and J is TRBJ2-3; 12 bases are a match to TRBD2. The CDR3 totals 15 residues. Germline CDR1 reads GTSNPN; CDR2 reads SVGIG (reference sequence). V shed 7 bases, J shed 7 bases, and the junction held 12 bases outside the gene matches. The CDR3, as DNA: TGTGCCTACGGACTAGCGGGGCCCGGGGCCTATACGCAGTATTTT. Encoded protein: CAYGLAGPGAYTQYF.

The DNA for the CDR3 is TGTGCCAGATACAAGGCGGGCTGGCAAGAGACCCAGTACTTC. It encodes CARYKAGWQETQYF. The rearrangement joins TRBV7-6 to TRBJ2-5; maybe TRBD2 (5 bases). This CDR3 spans 14 amino acids. Germline V gene lookup returns CDR1 SGHVS and CDR2 FNYEAQ. The V end lost 9 bases, the J end lost 2 bases, and 16 bases lay between the germline ends.

This chain connects TRBV18 to TRBJ1-6, with a weak D call TRBD1 (6 bases). V shed 2 bases and J shed 10 bases, with 12 bases lying between them. Germline V CDR1 and CDR2: KGHSH, LQKENI. The CDR3 is 14 residues long. CDR3 nucleotide sequence: TGTGCCAGCTCACCAAACAGGGAGGGCTCACCCCTCCACTTT. It yields the protein CASSPNREGSPLHF. Based on the CDR3 plus reference TRBV18 and TRBJ1-6, the full variable domain is NAGVMQNPRHLVRRRGQEARLRCSPMKGHSHVYWYRQLPEEGLKFMVYLQKENIIDESGMPKERFSAEFPKEGPSILRIQQVVRGDSAAYFCASSPNREGSPLHFGNGTRLTVT.

The V call is TRBV6-5, the J call TRBJ2-7; TRBD1 is a possible D gene (5 bases). This CDR3 contains 14 residues. Trimming took 6 bases from V and 0 from J, leaving 12 bases between them. Looked up from germline, CDR1 is MNHEY and CDR2 is SVGAGI. This CDR3 is CASSRQKSSYEQYF. Written as DNA, the CDR3 is TGTGCCAGCAGCCGACAGAAGAGCTCCTACGAGCAGTACTTC.

V and J are TRBV29-1 and TRBJ2-2; D might be TRBD2 (5 bases). The CDR3 loop spans 13 amino acids. Germline values: CDR1 SQVTM, CDR2 ANQGSEA. The CDR3 DNA reads as TGCATCGTCGGGGAGACGAACACCGGGGAGCTGTTTTTT. Translation gives CIVGETNTGELFF.

This chain uses TRBV2 with TRBJ1-1; D is undetermined. V shed 8 bases and J shed 3 bases, with 13 bases lying between them. The CDR3 runs to 13 residues. The germline V gene has CDR1 SNHLY and CDR2 FYNNEI. This CDR3 reads CASDEGVYTEAFF. The CDR3, as DNA: TGTGCCAGCGACGAGGGTGTGTACACTGAAGCTTTCTTT.

The rearrangement joins TRBV4-1 to TRBJ1-2, with 7 bases lining up with TRBD1. The CDR3 contains 15 residues. Germline CDR1 MGHRA, CDR2 YSYEKL. J lost 8 bases, V lost 2 bases, and 11 bases had no gene match. CDR3 in DNA: TGCGCCAGCAGCCAACCCCGACAGGGCCTGGGGGGCTACACCTTC. Its translation: CASSQPRQGLGGYTF.

The V and J genes are TRBV18 and TRBJ1-1, with D possibly TRBD1 on 6 matching bases. The CDR3 extends over 12 amino acids. The V and J ends lost 4 bases and 7 bases respectively, with 10 bases between them. Per germline, CDR1 KGHSH and CDR2 LQKENI. CDR3 region: CASSLRQDEAFF. CDR3 nucleotides: TGTGCCAGCTCACTAAGACAGGATGAAGCTTTCTTT.

The chain recombines TRBV6-5 with TRBJ1-1, with D possibly matching TRBD1 (6 bases). CDR1 MNHEY and CDR2 SVGAGI come from the germline V gene. V was trimmed by 1 base and J by 8 bases, leaving 11 bases between them. The CDR3 has 13 residues. CDR3 loop: CASSYWNTGEAFF. The CDR3, as DNA: TGTGCCAGCAGTTACTGGAACACAGGGGAAGCTTTCTTT.

This chain connects TRBV4-2 to TRBJ1-2, with a possible D match to TRBD1 (6 bases). Deletions cut 1 base from V and 7 bases from J, with 13 bases between. This CDR3 has 14 residues. Germline-derived CDR1 and CDR2 are LGHNA and YNFKEQ. CDR3 in DNA: TGTGCCAGCAGCCAAGCCTCTCAGGGGTCTGGCTACACCTTC. Translating it yields CASSQASQGSGYTF.

J is TRBJ1-2 and V is TRBV7-9; the D gene is possibly TRBD1 (6 bases). The V end was cut by 5 bases, the J end by 4 bases, with 17 bases between. Germline CDR1 and CDR2: SEHNR and FQNEAQ (reference sequence). This CDR3 comprises 15 residues. For the CDR3, the DNA is TGTGCCAGCAGCCAGCTAGAGGGGGAGAGCTATGGCTACACCTTC. Its translation: CASSQLEGESYGYTF.

The V and J genes are TRBV24-1 and TRBJ1-5, with D perhaps TRBD1 (5 bases). The V gene lost 5 bases and the J gene lost 0 bases, with 10 bases spanning the gap. Germline V lookup: CDR1 KGHDR, CDR2 SFDVKD. The CDR3 spans 15 residues. The CDR3 DNA follows: TGTGCCACCAGTGGATTGGGGGGTAGCAATCAGCCCCAGCATTTT. Translation: CATSGLGGSNQPQHF.

The genes are TRBV5-1 and TRBJ2-2; 9 positions match TRBD1. The CDR3 totals 15 residues. The J segment lost 1 base and the V segment lost 5 bases, leaving 3 bases of the junction unmatched. Germline CDR1 and CDR2: SGHRS and YFSETQ. The CDR3 region has the DNA TGCGCCAGCAGTCCGGGACAGGGGAACACCGGGGAGCTGTTTTTT. Translated: CASSPGQGNTGELFF.

The chain uses TRBV19 and TRBJ1-5; 8 bases agree with TRBD1. Losses at the gene ends were 7 bases for V and 7 bases for J; bases not matched to a gene: 12. The CDR3 spans 15 residues. CDR1 and CDR2 (germline): LNHDA, SQIVND (reference sequence). In DNA, the CDR3 is TGTGCCAGTACCGGGACAGGCGTAAACAACCAGCCCCAGCATTTT. Encoded protein: CASTGTGVNNQPQHF.

J is TRBJ1-6 and V is TRBV27, with D hard to call. Trimming stripped 0 bases from V and 0 bases from J, with 9 bases between. The CDR3 sequence is 17 residues long. The V gene's germline CDR1 is MNHEY and CDR2 SMNVEV (reference sequence). The CDR3 nucleotides are TGTGCCAGCAGTTTATCGATTAGGAGCTCCTATAATTCACCCCTCCACTTT. It specifies CASSLSIRSSYNSPLHF.